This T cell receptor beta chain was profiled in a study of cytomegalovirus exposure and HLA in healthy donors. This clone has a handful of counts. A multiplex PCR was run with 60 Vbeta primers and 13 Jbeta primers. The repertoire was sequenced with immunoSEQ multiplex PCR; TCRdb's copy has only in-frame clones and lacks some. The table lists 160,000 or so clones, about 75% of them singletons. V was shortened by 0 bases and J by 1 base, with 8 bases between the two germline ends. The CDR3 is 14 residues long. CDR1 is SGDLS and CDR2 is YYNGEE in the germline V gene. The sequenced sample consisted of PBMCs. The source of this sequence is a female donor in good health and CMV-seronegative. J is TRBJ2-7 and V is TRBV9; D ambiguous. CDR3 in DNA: TGTGCCAGCAGCGTAGATCTAGGTTCCTACGAGCAGTACTTC. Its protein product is CASSVDLGSYEQYF.